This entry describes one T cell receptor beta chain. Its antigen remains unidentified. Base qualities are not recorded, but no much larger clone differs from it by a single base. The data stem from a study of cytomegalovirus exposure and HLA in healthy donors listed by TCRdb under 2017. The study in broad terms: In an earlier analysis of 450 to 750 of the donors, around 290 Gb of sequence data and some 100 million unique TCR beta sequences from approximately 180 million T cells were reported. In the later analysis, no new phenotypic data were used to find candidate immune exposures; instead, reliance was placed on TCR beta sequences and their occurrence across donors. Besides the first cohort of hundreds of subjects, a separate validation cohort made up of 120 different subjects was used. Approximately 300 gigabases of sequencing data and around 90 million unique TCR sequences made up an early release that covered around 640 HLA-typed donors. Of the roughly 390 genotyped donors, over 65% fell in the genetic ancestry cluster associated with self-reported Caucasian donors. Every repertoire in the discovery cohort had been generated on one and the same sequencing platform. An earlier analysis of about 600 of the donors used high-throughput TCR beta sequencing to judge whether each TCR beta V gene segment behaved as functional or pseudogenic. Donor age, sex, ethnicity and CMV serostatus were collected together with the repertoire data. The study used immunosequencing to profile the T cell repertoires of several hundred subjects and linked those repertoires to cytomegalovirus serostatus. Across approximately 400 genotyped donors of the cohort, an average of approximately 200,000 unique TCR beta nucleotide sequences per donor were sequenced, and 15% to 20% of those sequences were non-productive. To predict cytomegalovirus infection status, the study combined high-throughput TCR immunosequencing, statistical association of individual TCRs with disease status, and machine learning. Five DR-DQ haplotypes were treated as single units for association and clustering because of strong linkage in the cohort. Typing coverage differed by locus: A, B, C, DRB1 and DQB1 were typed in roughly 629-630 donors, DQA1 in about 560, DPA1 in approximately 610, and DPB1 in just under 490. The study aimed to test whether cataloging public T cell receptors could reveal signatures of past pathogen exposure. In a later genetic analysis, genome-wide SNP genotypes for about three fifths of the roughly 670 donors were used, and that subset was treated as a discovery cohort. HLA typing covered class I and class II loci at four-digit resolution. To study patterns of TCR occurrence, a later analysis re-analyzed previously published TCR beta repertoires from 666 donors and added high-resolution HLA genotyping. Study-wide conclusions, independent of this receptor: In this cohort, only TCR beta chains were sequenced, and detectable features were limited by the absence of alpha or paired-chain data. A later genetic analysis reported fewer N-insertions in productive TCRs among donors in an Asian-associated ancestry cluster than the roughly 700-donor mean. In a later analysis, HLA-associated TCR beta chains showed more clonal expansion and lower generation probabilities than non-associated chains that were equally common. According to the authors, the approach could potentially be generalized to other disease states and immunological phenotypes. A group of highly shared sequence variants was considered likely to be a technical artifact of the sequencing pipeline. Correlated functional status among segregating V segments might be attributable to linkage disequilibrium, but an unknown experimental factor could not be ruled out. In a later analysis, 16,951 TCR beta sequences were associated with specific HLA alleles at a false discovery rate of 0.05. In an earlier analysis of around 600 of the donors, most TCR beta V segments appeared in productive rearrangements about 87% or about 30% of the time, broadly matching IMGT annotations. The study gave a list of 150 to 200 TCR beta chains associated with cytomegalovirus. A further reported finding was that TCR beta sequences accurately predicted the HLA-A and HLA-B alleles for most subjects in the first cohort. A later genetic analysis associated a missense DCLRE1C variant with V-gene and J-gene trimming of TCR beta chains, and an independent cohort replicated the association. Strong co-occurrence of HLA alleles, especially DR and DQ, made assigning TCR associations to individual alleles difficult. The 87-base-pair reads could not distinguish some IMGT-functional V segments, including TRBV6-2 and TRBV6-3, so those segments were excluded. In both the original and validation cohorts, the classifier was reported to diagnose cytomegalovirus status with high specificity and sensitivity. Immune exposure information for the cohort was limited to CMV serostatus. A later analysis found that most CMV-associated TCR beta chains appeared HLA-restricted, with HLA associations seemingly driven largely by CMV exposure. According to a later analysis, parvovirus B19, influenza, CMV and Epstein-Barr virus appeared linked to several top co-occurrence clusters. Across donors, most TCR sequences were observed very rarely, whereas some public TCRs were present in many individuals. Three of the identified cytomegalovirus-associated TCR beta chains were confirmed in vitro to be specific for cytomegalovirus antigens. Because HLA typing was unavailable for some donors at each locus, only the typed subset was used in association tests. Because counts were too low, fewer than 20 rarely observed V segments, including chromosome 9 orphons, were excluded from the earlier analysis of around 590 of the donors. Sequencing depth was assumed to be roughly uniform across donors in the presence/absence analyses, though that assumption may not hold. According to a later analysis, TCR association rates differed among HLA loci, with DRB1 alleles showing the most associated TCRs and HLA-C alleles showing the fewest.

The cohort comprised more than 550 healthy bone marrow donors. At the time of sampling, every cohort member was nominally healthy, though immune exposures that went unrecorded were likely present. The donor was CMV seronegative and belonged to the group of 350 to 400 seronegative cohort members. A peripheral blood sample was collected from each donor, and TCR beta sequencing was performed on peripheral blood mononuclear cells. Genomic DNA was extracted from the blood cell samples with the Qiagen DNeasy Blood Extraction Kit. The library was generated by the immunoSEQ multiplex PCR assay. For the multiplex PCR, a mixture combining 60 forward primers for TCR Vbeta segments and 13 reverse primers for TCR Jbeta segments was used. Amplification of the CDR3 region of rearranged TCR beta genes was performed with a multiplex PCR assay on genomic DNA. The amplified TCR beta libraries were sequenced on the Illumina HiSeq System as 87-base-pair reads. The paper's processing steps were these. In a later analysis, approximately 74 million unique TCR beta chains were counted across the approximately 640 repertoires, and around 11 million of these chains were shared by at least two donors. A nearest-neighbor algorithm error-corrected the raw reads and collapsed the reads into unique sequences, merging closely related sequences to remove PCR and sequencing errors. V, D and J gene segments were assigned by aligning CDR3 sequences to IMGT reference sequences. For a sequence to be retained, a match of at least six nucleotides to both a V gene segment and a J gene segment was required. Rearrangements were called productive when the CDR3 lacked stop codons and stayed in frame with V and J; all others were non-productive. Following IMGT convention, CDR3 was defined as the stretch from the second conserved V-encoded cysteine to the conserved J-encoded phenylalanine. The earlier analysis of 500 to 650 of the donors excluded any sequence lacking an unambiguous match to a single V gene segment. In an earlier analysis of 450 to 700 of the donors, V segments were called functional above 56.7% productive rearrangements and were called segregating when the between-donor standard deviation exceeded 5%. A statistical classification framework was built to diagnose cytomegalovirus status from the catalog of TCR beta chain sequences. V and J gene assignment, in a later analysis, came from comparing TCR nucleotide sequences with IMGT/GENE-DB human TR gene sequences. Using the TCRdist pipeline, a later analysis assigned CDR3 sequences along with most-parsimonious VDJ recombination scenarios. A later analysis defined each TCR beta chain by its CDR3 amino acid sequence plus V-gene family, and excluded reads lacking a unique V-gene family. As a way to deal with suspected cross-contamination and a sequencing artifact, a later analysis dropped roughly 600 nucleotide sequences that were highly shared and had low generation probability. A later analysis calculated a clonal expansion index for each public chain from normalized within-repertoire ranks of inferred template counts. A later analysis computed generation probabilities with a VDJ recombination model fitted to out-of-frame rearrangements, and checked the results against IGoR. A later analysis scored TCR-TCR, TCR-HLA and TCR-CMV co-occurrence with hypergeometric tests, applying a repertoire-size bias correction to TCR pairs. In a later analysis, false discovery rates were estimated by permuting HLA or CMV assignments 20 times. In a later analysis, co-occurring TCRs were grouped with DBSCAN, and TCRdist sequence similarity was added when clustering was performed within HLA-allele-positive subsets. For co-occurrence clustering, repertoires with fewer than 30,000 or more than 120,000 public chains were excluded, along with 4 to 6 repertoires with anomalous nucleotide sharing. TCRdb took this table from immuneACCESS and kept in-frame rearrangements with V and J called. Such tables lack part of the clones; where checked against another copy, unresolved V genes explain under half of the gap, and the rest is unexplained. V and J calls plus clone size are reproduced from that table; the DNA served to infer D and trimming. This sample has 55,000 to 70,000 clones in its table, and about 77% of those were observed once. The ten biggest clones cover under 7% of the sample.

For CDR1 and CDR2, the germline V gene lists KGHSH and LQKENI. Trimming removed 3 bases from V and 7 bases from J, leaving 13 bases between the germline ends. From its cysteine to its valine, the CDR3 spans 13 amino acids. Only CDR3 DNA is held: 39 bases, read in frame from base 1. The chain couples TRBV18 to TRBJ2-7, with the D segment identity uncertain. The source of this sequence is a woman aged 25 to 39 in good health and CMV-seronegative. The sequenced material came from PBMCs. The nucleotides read TGTGCCAGCTCACCGGCAGCGACGTATGAGCAGTACGTC. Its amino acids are CASSPAATYEQYV.